Listed below are T cell receptor beta chains from one sample, sequenced in a study of control samples from healthy donors and cancer patients. Method: immunoSEQ multiplex PCR; TCRdb's copy keeps in-frame clones and lacks some. The sample records over 80,000 clones, about nine tenths being singletons. The specimen sequenced was blood. All receptors derive from a man in his thirties or forties in good health. CDR3s include the opening cysteine and the closing phenylalanine or tryptophan. The D gene is left open where the match is weak. Clone size is given for some rows only: seen once, a few or many times, or a class if the clone is expanded.

V,D,size,J,DNA,CDR3
TRBV7-9,.,.,TRBJ2-5,TGTGCCACAGAGGGGCGAGAGACCCAGTACTTC,CATEGRETQYF
TRBV19,TRBD1,.,TRBJ1-5,TGTGCCAGTAACTCGGGACAGCTCGATCAGCCCCAGCATTTT,CASNSGQLDQPQHF
TRBV6-6,TRBD1,.,TRBJ1-2,TGTGCCAGCAGTTACTCGATGGTTCGGGACAGCTATAGCTACACCTTC,CASSYSMVRDSYSYTF
TRBV7-2,.,.,TRBJ1-1,TGTGCCAGCAGCTCACAGGGCTGGACTGAAGCTTTCTTT,CASSSQGWTEAFF
TRBV18,.,.,TRBJ2-6,TGTGCCAGCCCCGGGGGCGCTGGGGCCAACGTCCTGACTTTC,CASPGGAGANVLTF
TRBV28,.,few,TRBJ1-6,TGTGCCAGCACTCGACAGTATAATTCACCCCTCCACTTT,CASTRQYNSPLHF
TRBV21-1,.,.,TRBJ2-1,TGTGCCAGTCCCAGGAAATTAGCGCCCTACAATGAGCAGTTCTTC,CASPRKLAPYNEQFF
TRBV2,TRBD1,.,TRBJ2-7,TGTGCCAGCAGCACCAGACAGGGAATCTACGAGCAGTACTTC,CASSTRQGIYEQYF
TRBV6-2/TRBV6-3,.,few,TRBJ1-2,TGTGCCAGCAGTTACTCTGGGCCAGAGTACGGCTACACCTTC,CASSYSGPEYGYTF
TRBV14,.,.,TRBJ1-4,TGTGCCAGCAGCCAAGTGAGGGGGGCGGCTAATGAAAAACTGTTTTTT,CASSQVRGAANEKLFF
TRBV19,TRBD1,.,TRBJ2-7,TGTGCCAGTAGCAAGAGAAACCCGGGACAGACGGGCGAGCAGTACTTC,CASSKRNPGQTGEQYF
TRBV7-2,.,.,TRBJ1-4,TGTGCCAGCAGCGACCGAGTTTGGCATAAACTGTTTTTT,CASSDRVWHKLFF
TRBV10-1,TRBD2,.,TRBJ2-5,TGCGCCAGCAGCGTTACTAGCGGGGGGATTATAACACAAGAGACCCAGTACTTC,CASSVTSGGIITQETQYF
TRBV7-2,.,.,TRBJ1-1,TGTGCCAGCAGCTTAGTCTGGGACGCGAACACTGAAGCTTTCTTT,CASSLVWDANTEAFF
TRBV7-9,.,.,TRBJ2-7,TGTGCCAGCAGTAGAGGAGGGGGGACACCAGGCGAGCAGTACTTC,CASSRGGGTPGEQYF
TRBV5-6,TRBD1,.,TRBJ1-2,TGTGCCAGCAGCAATTGGGACAGACCCTTCGGCTACACCTTC,CASSNWDRPFGYTF
TRBV7-6,TRBD1,.,TRBJ2-5,TGTGCCAGCAGCTTAACCGGGACAGCCCAAGAGACCCAGTACTTC,CASSLTGTAQETQYF
TRBV3-1/TRBV3-2,.,.,TRBJ1-5,TGTGCCAGCAGCGGGACTGGTCAGCCCCAGCATTTT,CASSGTGQPQHF
TRBV28,TRBD2,few,TRBJ2-5,TGTGCCAGCAGTCACGGGACTAGCGGAGGAGAGACCCAGTACTTC,CASSHGTSGGETQYF
TRBV5-1,.,.,TRBJ2-1,TGCGCCAGCAGCTTAGAGGGCTATGAGCAGTTCTTC,CASSLEGYEQFF
TRBV20-1,.,.,TRBJ1-1,TGCAGTGCTAGGTCGGGTATTGAAGCTTTCTTT,CSARSGIEAFF
TRBV11-1,.,.,TRBJ1-1,TGTGCCAGCAGCTTAGCATGGGGGGCGGTTGAAGCTTTCTTT,CASSLAWGAVEAFF
TRBV28,.,.,TRBJ2-7,TGTGCCAGCAGTTCCCAGGACAGCTACGAGCAGTACTTC,CASSSQDSYEQYF
TRBV5-8,TRBD2,.,TRBJ2-1,TGTGCCAGCAGCGAAAAGCGGGGCAGCTCCTACAATGAGCAGTTCTTC,CASSEKRGSSYNEQFF
TRBV25-1,.,.,TRBJ1-1,TGTGCCAGCAGCATGAACACTGAAGCTTTCTTT,CASSMNTEAFF
TRBV27,TRBD1,.,TRBJ1-1,TGTGCCAGCAGTGTAGTATGGTTCGGGACAGGGAAGGCAGAAGCTTTCTTT,CASSVVWFGTGKAEAFF
TRBV19,TRBD1,.,TRBJ2-5,TGTGCCAGTAGGTCGACAGGGGGCGGGGAGACCCAGTACTTC,CASRSTGGGETQYF
TRBV4-1,.,few,TRBJ2-5,TGCGCCAGCAGCCAGTTTTCGTTCAACGTGGAGACCCAGTACTTC,CASSQFSFNVETQYF
TRBV6-2/TRBV6-3,.,once,TRBJ2-3,TGTGCCAGCAGCCCCGCACGGGGCTTCACAGATACGCAGTATTTT,CASSPARGFTDTQYF
TRBV29-1,TRBD2,.,TRBJ2-1,TGCAGCGTTGAGGCTAGCGGGTATGAGCAGTTCTTC,CSVEASGYEQFF
TRBV12-3/TRBV12-4,TRBD1,.,TRBJ2-7,TGTGCCGTCGGGACAGGGGCCCACGAGCAGTACTTC,CAVGTGAHEQYF